This note documents a single T cell receptor (beta chain) sequence. PCR primers comprised 60 Vbeta and 13 Jbeta primers. Measured with immunoSEQ multiplex PCR; TCRdb has only the in-frame clones, and not every one. The table records some 130,000 clones, under 85% of them present only once. This CDR3 has 15 residues. Germline V gene sequence: CDR1 SGHDN, CDR2 FVKESK. Germline trimming cut 3 bases from V and 9 bases from J; bases unmatched to any gene: 14. This entry is derived from a study of cytomegalovirus exposure and HLA in healthy donors. This chain links TRBV14 with TRBJ2-7, with 7 bases that match TRBD1. This clonotype was sampled from a woman aged 45-59 years in good health and CMV-seropositive. Specimen: PBMCs. CDR3 DNA sequence: TGTGCCAGCAGCCAGATCAGGGGGAAGTCCAATGTGCAGTACTTC. Protein product: CASSQIRGKSNVQYF.